These 24 T cell receptor beta chains came from one sample sequenced in a study of OX40 agonist ivuxolimab in advanced cancers. The method was immunoSEQ multiplex PCR; TCRdb's version includes in-frame clones alone and lacks a portion of them. The table records about 61,000 clones, 82% of them present only once. Material: CD4+ or CD8+ T cells sorted from blood, obtained in a trial of the OX40 agonist ivuxolimab. These receptors all come from an adult with an advanced solid tumor such as melanoma, head and neck, liver or kidney cancer.

The rearrangement uses TRBV7-9 and TRBJ1-1, with D uncertain. Per the germline V gene, CDR1 is SEHNR and CDR2 is FQNEAQ (reference sequence). V dropped 1 base and J dropped 9 bases, with 21 bases sitting between them. The CDR3 loop spans 16 amino acids. The CDR3 loop reads CASSLGAGLALRKAFF. CDR3 bases: TGTGCCAGCAGCTTAGGGGCTGGGCTGGCATTGAGGAAAGCTTTCTTT.

This chain uses TRBV7-3 with TRBJ1-4; 9 bases line up with TRBD1. The CDR3 is 15 residues long. Germline V gene lookup returns CDR1 SGHTA and CDR2 FQGTGA. V shed 5 bases, J shed 3 bases, and the junction held 4 bases outside the gene matches. CDR3 amino acids: CASSTTGGPNEKLFF. Written as DNA, the CDR3 is TGTGCCAGCAGCACCACAGGGGGCCCTAATGAAAAACTGTTTTTT.

This clone was seen just once. DNA for the CDR3: TGTGCCAGCAGGCACCTAGCGGCCCCATACAATGAGCAGTTCTTC. Translation: CASRHLAAPYNEQFF. The V gene is TRBV6-5, the J gene TRBJ2-1; the match to TRBD2 covers 7 bases. Trimming removed 6 bases from V and 4 bases from J; junction bases left unmatched: 9. Germline values: CDR1 MNHEY, CDR2 SVGAGI. The CDR3 spans 15 residues.

This clone has a handful of counts. The rearrangement joins TRBV30 to TRBJ1-2; TRBD1 matches 7 bases. J was trimmed by 7 bases and V by 4 bases; bases with no gene match: 9. CDR1 GTSNPN and CDR2 SVGIG come from the germline V gene (reference sequence). The CDR3 runs to 13 residues. The CDR3 nucleotides read TGTGCCTGGACCCCCGGAGCAGGGGGTGGCTACACCTTC. It codes for CAWTPGAGGGYTF. The complete variable domain, with remaining parts taken from reference TRBV30 and TRBJ1-2, reads SQTIHQWPATLVQPVGSPLSLECTVEGTSNPNLYWYRQAAGRGLQLLFYSVGIGQISSEVPQNLSASRPQDRQFILSSKKLLLSDSGFYLCAWTPGAGGGYTFGSGTRLTVV.

V gene TRBV18 combines with J gene TRBJ1-2; 10 bases align to TRBD1. The germline V gene has CDR1 KGHSH and CDR2 LQKENI. With V trimmed by 1 base and J by 6 bases, 2 bases remained unmatched. The CDR3 is 14 amino acids. CDR3 sequence (DNA): TGTGCCAGCTCACCACGGGACAGGGGAGATGGCTACACCTTC. The encoded protein is CASSPRDRGDGYTF.

J is TRBJ1-1 and V is TRBV10-1; TRBD1 aligns across 7 bases. The ends lost 6 bases at V and 1 base at J; junction bases unmatched: 2. Germline lookup yields CDR1 WNHNN and CDR2 SYGVQD (reference sequence). The CDR3 consists of 13 residues. CDR3 in amino acids: CASRQGRNTEAFF. In DNA form, the CDR3 reads TGCGCCAGCAGACAGGGGAGGAACACTGAAGCTTTCTTT.

Worth noting for this clone: The identical CDR3 is also encoded by other nucleotide sequences in the sample. CDR3 DNA sequence: TGTGCCAGCAGCCCCCGAGGGGACACTGAAGCTTTCTTT. Protein: CASSPRGDTEAFF. The gene calls are TRBV16 and TRBJ1-1, with D maybe TRBD1 (5 bases). Germline V gene data show CDR1 as KGHSY and CDR2 as FQNENV. Trimming pared 4 bases from V and 3 bases from J, leaving 9 bases between. This CDR3 has 13 amino acids.

This chain connects TRBV7-2 to TRBJ2-5; D call uncertain. Trimming took off 5 bases at V and 5 bases at J, with 12 bases between the two ends. Per the germline V gene, CDR1 is SGHTA and CDR2 is FQGNSA. This CDR3 spans 13 amino acids. The CDR3 here is CASSAIPLETQYF. CDR3 in DNA: TGTGCCAGCAGCGCAATTCCTCTGGAGACCCAGTACTTC.

The chain couples TRBV18 to TRBJ2-7; 7 bases line up with TRBD1. CDR3 length: 14 amino acids. Trimming at V came to 1 base and at J to 3 bases, leaving 3 bases not matched to a gene. Germline lookup yields CDR1 KGHSH and CDR2 LQKENI. CDR3 loop: CASSPRGDSYEQYF. CDR3 coding DNA: TGTGCCAGCTCACCACGTGGGGACAGCTACGAGCAGTACTTC.

This chain links TRBV5-1 with TRBJ2-3; 9 positions agree with TRBD2. There are 16 residues in the CDR3. Trimming removed 4 bases from V and 5 bases from J; junction bases left unmatched: 11. Germline V gene data show CDR1 as SGHRS and CDR2 as YFSETQ. DNA of the CDR3: TGCGCCAGCAGCCCGGTAGCGGGAGATGGGAGAGATACGCAGTATTTT. Translating gives CASSPVAGDGRDTQYF. The full variable domain, in which reference TRBV5-1 and TRBJ2-3 provide the parts outside the CDR3, is KAGVTQTPRYLIKTRGQQVTLSCSPISGHRSVSWYQQTPGQGLQFLFEYFSETQRNKGNFPGRFSGRQFSNSRSEMNVSTLELGDSALYLCASSPVAGDGRDTQYFGPGTRLTVL.

V is TRBV5-1 and J is TRBJ2-5; 16 positions match TRBD2. The CDR3 spans 17 residues. CDR1 is SGHRS and CDR2 is YFSETQ in the germline V gene. V shed 3 bases and J 4 bases; nucleotides not matched to a gene: 6. The CDR3 spells CASSSGLAGGRGETQYF. As DNA, the CDR3 is TGCGCCAGCAGCTCGGGACTAGCGGGAGGGAGGGGAGAGACCCAGTACTTC.

This clone occurred once. The rearrangement links TRBV5-5 to TRBJ1-2; 9 nucleotides agree with TRBD1. Germline CDR1 is SGHKS and CDR2 is YYEKEE (reference sequence). There are 15 residues in the CDR3. V shed 2 bases, J shed 3 bases, and the junction held 5 bases outside the gene matches. The CDR3 DNA sequence: TGTGCCAGCAGCTTATCTGGGACAGGGTACTATGGCTACACCTTC. It translates to CASSLSGTGYYGYTF.

This chain connects TRBV19 to TRBJ1-2, with 8 bases aligning to TRBD1. This CDR3 is 14 amino acids long. V lost 4 bases to trimming and J lost 5 bases; unmatched junction nucleotides: 6. Looked up from germline, CDR1 is LNHDA and CDR2 is SQIVND (reference sequence). CDR3 loop: CASSNPGQVYGYTF. The CDR3 DNA reads as TGTGCCAGTAGTAATCCGGGACAGGTATATGGCTACACCTTC.

The count of this clone is one. The V and J genes are TRBV5-1 and TRBJ2-1; TRBD2 matches at 8 bases. With 4 bases clipped from V and 0 bases from J, the junction kept 6 bases outside the gene matches. This CDR3 is 16 amino acids long. Germline V gives CDR1 SGHRS, CDR2 YFSETQ. CDR3: CASSPTSGPSYNEQFF. As DNA, the CDR3 is TGCGCCAGCAGCCCAACTAGCGGACCCTCCTACAATGAGCAGTTCTTC.

This chain links TRBV30 with TRBJ2-3; a possible D gene is TRBD1 (5 bases). Per the germline V gene, CDR1 is GTSNPN and CDR2 is SVGIG (reference sequence). V shed 2 bases and J shed 2 bases, with 17 bases lying between them. The CDR3 is 16 amino acids. CDR3 nucleotide sequence: TGTGCCTGGAGTAGAGACAGCAAGAAGAACACAGATACGCAGTATTTT. As protein: CAWSRDSKKNTDTQYF.

The chain employs TRBV11-2 and TRBJ2-7, with 12 positions matching TRBD2. Trimming took 5 bases from V and 2 from J; bases not matched to a gene: 10. From germline, CDR1 is SGHAT and CDR2 FQNNGV. The CDR3 spans 17 residues. Here the CDR3 DNA reads TGTGCCAGCAGCAAAGGACTAGCGGGGACTAGTACCTACGAGCAGTACTTC. This gives the protein CASSKGLAGTSTYEQYF.

The chain is built from TRBV5-1 and TRBJ1-2; weak D call: TRBD1 (6 bases). CDR3 length: 15 amino acids. V lost 4 bases to trimming and J lost 6 bases, with 19 bases between them. Germline V gene data show CDR1 as SGHRS and CDR2 as YFSETQ. The DNA of the CDR3 is TGCGCCAGCAGCCTTGGACAGTCATGGGGGAATGGCTACACCTTC. It yields the protein CASSLGQSWGNGYTF.

Turning to this clone: This sample also contains other DNA sequences that code for the same CDR3. The chain combines TRBV19 with TRBJ2-7; TRBD2 matches 9 bases. V dropped 3 bases and J dropped 2; count of bases not matched to a gene: 5. CDR1 is LNHDA and CDR2 is SQIVND in the germline V gene (reference sequence). The CDR3 consists of 15 residues. The CDR3 here is CASSIGAGGPYEQYF. CDR3 nucleotides: TGTGCCAGTAGTATTGGGGCGGGAGGGCCCTACGAGCAGTACTTC. The full variable domain, completed using reference TRBV19 and TRBJ2-7, is DGGITQSPKYLFRKEGQNVTLSCEQNLNHDAMYWYRQDPGQGLRLIYYSQIVNDFQKGDIAEGYSVSREKKESFPLTVTSAQKNPTAFYLCASSIGAGGPYEQYFGPGTRLTVT.

The J gene is TRBJ2-3, the V gene TRBV7-3; D is unclear. With 3 bases removed from V and 0 bases from J, the gap between germline ends came to 4 bases. The germline gives CDR1 SGHTA, CDR2 FQGTGA. This CDR3 spans 13 amino acids. CDR3 region: CASSFQSTDTQYF. The CDR3 region has the DNA TGTGCCAGCAGCTTCCAGAGCACAGATACGCAGTATTTT. The full variable domain, with the rest looked up from reference TRBV7-3 and TRBJ2-3, is GAGVSQTPSNKVTEKGKYVELRCDPISGHTALYWYRQSLGQGPEFLIYFQGTGAADDSGLPNDRFFAVRPEGSVSTLKIQRTERGDSAVYLCASSFQSTDTQYFGPGTRLTVL.

This clone was seen a single time. The J gene is TRBJ2-1, the V gene TRBV11-2; 11 bases align to TRBD2. J lost 6 bases, V lost 2 bases, and 3 bases had no gene match. CDR3 size: 15 residues. Germline-derived CDR1 and CDR2 are SGHAT and FQNNGV. CDR3 bases: TGTGCCAGCAGCTTAACTAGCGGGGGTTTCAATGAGCAGTTCTTC. This codes for CASSLTSGGFNEQFF.

The V gene is TRBV2, the J gene TRBJ2-1, with D unclear. Between the trimmed V and J ends, which lost 7 bases and 4 bases, there was a span of 5 bases. From germline, CDR1 is SNHLY and CDR2 FYNNEI. The CDR3 consists of 11 residues. The CDR3 sequence: CASKTYNEQFF. In DNA form, the CDR3 reads TGTGCCAGCAAGACTTACAATGAGCAGTTCTTC.

In its sample, this clone was seen once. In DNA form, the CDR3 reads TGTGCCTGGAGTGATGAGGCTAGCGGGAGTCAAGATACGCAGTATTTT. Amino acids: CAWSDEASGSQDTQYF. The chain is built from TRBV30 and TRBJ2-3; TRBD2 aligns across 10 bases. Germline trimming cut 1 base from V and 5 bases from J; bases unmatched to any gene: 9. The CDR3 spans 16 residues. Germline V gene data show CDR1 as GTSNPN and CDR2 as SVGIG (reference sequence).

The chain carries TRBV4-1 and TRBJ1-6, with D perhaps TRBD1 (5 bases). Deletions cut 1 base from V and 6 bases from J, with 10 bases between. From germline, CDR1 is MGHRA and CDR2 YSYEKL. The CDR3 contains 15 residues. The CDR3 region is CASSQVDGGNSPLHF. As DNA, the CDR3 is TGCGCCAGCAGCCAAGTTGACGGGGGTAATTCACCCCTCCACTTT.

This clone turned up a few times. V is TRBV20-1 and J is TRBJ2-3; 7 positions agree with TRBD1. Germline V gene lookup returns CDR1 DFQATT and CDR2 SNEGSKA (reference sequence). V shed 6 bases and J 14 bases; nucleotides not matched to a gene: 11. This CDR3 spans 11 amino acids. CDR3 DNA: TGCAGTGCAAAGAACAGGGGCATTGGGTATTTT. As protein: CSAKNRGIGYF.